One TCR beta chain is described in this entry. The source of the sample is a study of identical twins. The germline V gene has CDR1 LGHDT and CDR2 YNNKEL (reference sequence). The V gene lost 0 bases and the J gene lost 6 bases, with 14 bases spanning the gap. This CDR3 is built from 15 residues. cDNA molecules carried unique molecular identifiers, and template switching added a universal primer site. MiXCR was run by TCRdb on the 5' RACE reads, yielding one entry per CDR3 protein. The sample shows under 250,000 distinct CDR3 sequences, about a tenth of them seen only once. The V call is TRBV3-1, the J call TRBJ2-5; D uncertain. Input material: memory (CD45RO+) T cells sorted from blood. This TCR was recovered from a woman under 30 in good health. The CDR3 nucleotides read TGTGCCAGCAGCCAAGAACACCCCGGGCCCAAGACCCAGTACTTC. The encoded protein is CASSQEHPGPKTQYF.